Following are 30 T cell receptor beta chains from one sample sequenced in a study of blood T cell repertoires in COVID-19. TCRdb keeps only in-frame clones here, not all; method: immunoSEQ multiplex PCR. This table holds about 110,000 clones, more than 75% found once. The source material was peripheral blood. These TCRs come from a man aged 35-49 years with acute or convalescent COVID-19.

This chain connects TRBV3-1 (or the pseudogene TRBV3-2) to TRBJ1-3; D uncertain. The CDR3 is made up of 15 amino acids. Trimming cost V 0 bases and J 6 bases, with 12 bases left between them. Germline V CDR1 and CDR2: LGHDT, YNNKEL (reference sequence). The CDR3 nucleotides read TGTGCCAGCAGCCAAGATCAAGGCCAGGAAAACACCATATATTTT. Its protein is CASSQDQGQENTIYF.

The chain is built from TRBV3-1 (or the pseudogene TRBV3-2) and TRBJ1-4; 7 bases fit TRBD1. Germline CDR1 and CDR2: LGHDT and YNNKEL (reference sequence). The V gene end was trimmed by 1 base and the J gene end by 4 bases; junction bases not matched to a gene: 3. This CDR3 has 15 amino acids. In DNA, the CDR3 is TGTGCCAGCAGCCAAGGGACAGGAGGTAATGAAAAACTGTTTTTT. This translates into CASSQGTGGNEKLFF.

V is TRBV5-1 and J is TRBJ2-5; 14 nucleotides match TRBD2. CDR1 SGHRS and CDR2 YFSETQ come from the germline V gene. This CDR3 has 18 residues. The J segment lost 2 bases and the V segment lost 3 bases, leaving 9 bases of the junction unmatched. CDR3: CASSSPGLAGATQETQYF. The CDR3 DNA reads as TGCGCCAGCAGCTCCCCGGGACTAGCGGGAGCAACTCAAGAGACCCAGTACTTC.

The chain joins TRBV19 to TRBJ2-7, with a tentative D call TRBD1 (6 bases). From germline, CDR1 is LNHDA and CDR2 SQIVND (reference sequence). V was clipped by 9 bases and J by 2 bases, with 11 bases between them. CDR3 length: 12 amino acids. The CDR3 DNA reads TGTGCCAGCGTCGGACAGCCCTACGAGCAGTACTTC. It codes for CASVGQPYEQYF.

The CDR3: CASSQEYGEDEKLFF. CDR3 nucleotide sequence: TGTGCCAGCAGCCAAGAGTACGGGGAGGACGAAAAACTGTTTTTT. The chain combines TRBV3-1 (or the pseudogene TRBV3-2) with TRBJ1-4; D uncertain. The CDR3 contains 15 residues. V was pared by 0 bases and J by 8 bases, with 13 bases between. CDR1 is LGHDT, CDR2 YNNKEL, per germline (reference sequence).

The chain links TRBV9 to TRBJ2-1; tentative D call: TRBD2 (6 bases). Germline CDR1 is SGDLS and CDR2 is YYNGEE. V was pared by 3 bases and J by 8 bases, with 18 bases between. The CDR3 has 15 residues. This CDR3 reads CASSGWGEFGDEQFF. The DNA of the CDR3 is TGTGCCAGCAGCGGCTGGGGGGAGTTCGGCGATGAGCAGTTCTTC. The full variable domain, with the rest looked up from reference TRBV9 and TRBJ2-1, is DSGVTQTPKHLITATGQRVTLRCSPRSGDLSVYWYQQSLDQGLQFLIQYYNGEERAKGNILERFSAQQFPDLHSELNLSSLELGDSALYFCASSGWGEFGDEQFFGPGTRLTVL.

This rearrangement joins TRBV19 to TRBJ1-4; TRBD1 matches 7 bases. The ends lost 2 bases at V and 8 bases at J; junction bases unmatched: 11. CDR1 is LNHDA, CDR2 SQIVND, per germline (reference sequence). The CDR3 has 16 amino acids. The CDR3 is CASSISTGQSWEKLFF. The CDR3 DNA reads as TGTGCCAGTAGTATATCTACGGGACAGTCTTGGGAAAAACTGTTTTTT.

The CDR3 region is CSVDLAGVGETQYF. CDR3 bases: TGCAGCGTTGACCTAGCGGGAGTCGGAGAGACCCAGTACTTC. The gene calls are TRBV29-1 and TRBJ2-5; the match to TRBD2 covers 10 bases. Germline V gene data show CDR1 as SQVTM and CDR2 as ANQGSEA. The CDR3 extends over 14 amino acids. V shed 3 bases and J 4 bases; nucleotides not matched to a gene: 5.

The chain is built from TRBV27 and TRBJ1-5, with D possibly TRBD1 on 6 matching bases. Germline loops: CDR1 MNHEY, CDR2 SMNVEV (reference sequence). This CDR3 contains 13 residues. Deletions cut 6 bases from V and 4 bases from J, with 10 bases between. The CDR3 sequence: CASRRGWNQPQHF. As DNA, the CDR3 is TGTGCCAGCAGGAGGGGGTGGAATCAGCCCCAGCATTTT.

The CDR3, as DNA: TGTGCCAGCAGTTTTCACGGAGGGGGCGAGCAGTTCTTC. The encoded protein is CASSFHGGGEQFF. The chain joins TRBV27 to TRBJ2-1; perhaps TRBD1 as D (7 bases). The CDR3 contains 13 residues. Trimming took 3 bases from V and 10 from J, leaving 13 bases between them. Germline CDR1 MNHEY, CDR2 SMNVEV (reference sequence).

V and J are TRBV19 and TRBJ1-2, with D perhaps TRBD1 (5 bases). CDR3 length: 14 residues. Between the trimmed V and J ends, which lost 5 bases and 6 bases, there was a span of 16 bases. Germline V gives CDR1 LNHDA, CDR2 SQIVND (reference sequence). The CDR3 nucleotides are TGTGCCAGTAGTTGGGACTCCCGAGGGGATGGCTACACCTTC. Its protein is CASSWDSRGDGYTF.

The chain has TRBV2 and TRBJ1-6; D call uncertain. CDR3 length equals 14 residues. CDR1 is SNHLY and CDR2 is FYNNEI in the germline V gene. Trimming took 6 bases from V and 7 from J, leaving 13 bases between them. This CDR3 reads CASRAEALNSPLHF. In DNA, the CDR3 is TGTGCCAGCAGAGCGGAAGCCCTCAATTCACCCCTCCACTTT.

This chain links TRBV6-2 or TRBV6-3 with TRBJ2-1; TRBD2 aligns across 13 bases. Germline CDR1 and CDR2: MNHEY and SVGEGT. This CDR3 has 16 residues. Germline trimming cut 6 bases from V and 7 bases from J; bases unmatched to any gene: 9. CDR3 nucleotides: TGTGCCAGCAGCCCTGGACTAGCGGGAGCATCTAATGAGCAGTTCTTC. This codes for CASSPGLAGASNEQFF.

This rearrangement joins TRBV7-8 to TRBJ1-4; 8 bases agree with TRBD1. The CDR3 loop spans 15 amino acids. CDR1 SGHVS and CDR2 FQNEAQ come from the germline V gene. The trim removed 1 base at V and 6 bases at J, leaving 4 bases unmatched. CDR3 nucleotide sequence: TGTGCCAGCAGCTTAGTAACAGGGGGAGATGAAAAACTGTTTTTT. Translated: CASSLVTGGDEKLFF. Looking up the rest from reference TRBV7-8 and TRBJ1-4 gives the full variable domain: GAGVSQSPRYKVAKRGQDVALRCDPISGHVSLFWYQQALGQGPEFLTYFQNEAQLDKSGLPSDRFFAERPEGSVSTLKIQRTQQEDSAVYLCASSLVTGGDEKLFFGSGTQLSVL.

Only one count was recorded for this clone. The chain links TRBV6-5 to TRBJ1-6; tentatively, D is TRBD1 (6 bases). Germline V gene sequence: CDR1 MNHEY, CDR2 SVGAGI. CDR3 size: 15 residues. V lost 7 bases and J lost 2, with 12 bases in between. CDR3 bases: TGTGCCAGCAATCCAGGACAGACCTATAATTCACCCCTCCACTTT. Encoded protein: CASNPGQTYNSPLHF.

The chain joins TRBV7-2 to TRBJ2-5; weak D call: TRBD1 (5 bases). Germline V gene sequence: CDR1 SGHTA, CDR2 FQGNSA. This CDR3 has 15 residues. The germline V and J ends were trimmed by 4 bases and 1 base, with 13 bases remaining between them. The DNA of the CDR3 is TGTGCCAGCAGCTACAAGGCAGACAGCCAAGAGACCCAGTACTTC. It codes for CASSYKADSQETQYF.

This CDR3 reads CSVPPTSGSSYEQYF. CDR3 sequence (DNA): TGCAGCGTCCCACCGACTAGCGGGAGTTCCTACGAGCAGTACTTC. The gene calls are TRBV29-1 and TRBJ2-7; TRBD2 matches at 12 bases. The CDR3 totals 15 residues. In germline, CDR1 is SQVTM, CDR2 ANQGSEA. V lost 6 bases to trimming and J lost 1 base; unmatched junction nucleotides: 7.

J is TRBJ2-3 and V is TRBV9; 7 bases match TRBD1. Germline CDR1 reads SGDLS; CDR2 reads YYNGEE. Trimming took 3 bases from V and 3 from J; bases not matched to a gene: 10. The CDR3 sequence is 16 residues long. The DNA of the CDR3 is TGTGCCAGCAGCGCGTCCGTACCAGGGGGTACAGATACGCAGTATTTT. It specifies CASSASVPGGTDTQYF. Looking up the rest from reference TRBV9 and TRBJ2-3 gives the full variable domain: DSGVTQTPKHLITATGQRVTLRCSPRSGDLSVYWYQQSLDQGLQFLIQYYNGEERAKGNILERFSAQQFPDLHSELNLSSLELGDSALYFCASSASVPGGTDTQYFGPGTRLTVL.

This chain joins TRBV4-2 and TRBJ2-5, with 10 nucleotides matching TRBD2. The CDR3 runs 17 residues. J gave up 1 base and V 4 bases, and 9 bases lay outside the gene matches. Germline CDR1 and CDR2: LGHNA and YNFKEQ. CDR3 protein: CASSPGGLAGGQETQYF. The CDR3 region has the DNA TGTGCCAGCAGCCCTGGAGGATTAGCGGGAGGCCAAGAGACCCAGTACTTC.

The rearrangement joins TRBV7-2 to TRBJ2-5, with a weak D call TRBD1 (5 bases). There are 15 residues in the CDR3. Trimming removed 1 base at V and 4 bases at J, with 13 bases between. Germline V gene lookup returns CDR1 SGHTA and CDR2 FQGNSA. CDR3 loop: CASSLGFFGAETQYF. CDR3 coding DNA: TGTGCCAGCAGCTTAGGGTTTTTTGGGGCAGAGACCCAGTACTTC.

This sequence joins TRBV5-1 and TRBJ2-7; TRBD1 matches 11 bases. This CDR3 has 18 amino acids. Germline V gene lookup returns CDR1 SGHRS and CDR2 YFSETQ. Trimming removed 1 base from V and 1 base from J; junction bases left unmatched: 10. CDR3 sequence reads: CASSLSPPGQGASYEQYF. CDR3 bases: TGCGCCAGCAGCTTGTCACCGCCTGGACAGGGGGCTTCCTACGAGCAGTACTTC. Combining the CDR3 with reference TRBV5-1 and TRBJ2-7 gives the whole variable domain KAGVTQTPRYLIKTRGQQVTLSCSPISGHRSVSWYQQTPGQGLQFLFEYFSETQRNKGNFPGRFSGRQFSNSRSEMNVSTLELGDSALYLCASSLSPPGQGASYEQYFGPGTRLTVT.

This chain connects TRBV19 to TRBJ1-4; 12 bases agree with TRBD1. The junction had 10 bases not matched to a gene; V was cut back by 6 bases and J by 8 bases. In germline, CDR1 is LNHDA, CDR2 SQIVND (reference sequence). This CDR3 contains 16 residues. The DNA for the CDR3 is TGTGCCAGTAGCACCGGGACAGGGGGCGCACTCGAAAAACTGTTTTTT. Encoded protein: CASSTGTGGALEKLFF.

This rearrangement joins TRBV29-1 to TRBJ2-6; TRBD1 is a possible D gene (6 bases). Germline CDR1 is SQVTM and CDR2 is ANQGSEA. This CDR3 is 15 amino acids long. Trimming removed 4 bases at V and 4 bases at J, with 14 bases between. DNA of the CDR3: TGCAGCGTTGGGGGCAGGGGCGGCGGGGCCAACGTCCTGACTTTC. Its translation: CSVGGRGGGANVLTF.

This clone was seen many times. This CDR3 reads CASSSRRGEEEKLFF. CDR3 sequence (DNA): TGTGCCAGCTCATCCCGCCGGGGAGAGGAGGAAAAACTGTTTTTT. This chain connects TRBV18 to TRBJ1-4; D gene unclear. Trimming took off 5 bases at V and 8 bases at J, with 18 bases between the two ends. The length of the CDR3 is 15 residues. The germline gives CDR1 KGHSH, CDR2 LQKENI.

The V call is TRBV4-3, the J call TRBJ1-4; 7 positions agree with TRBD1. The CDR3 sequence is 15 residues long. Germline V gives CDR1 LGHNA, CDR2 YSLEER. The junction had 6 bases not matched to a gene; V was cut back by 0 bases and J by 8 bases. The DNA for the CDR3 is TGCGCCAGCAGCCAAGATCACAGGGGAAGCGAAAAACTGTTTTTT. This codes for CASSQDHRGSEKLFF.

This chain uses TRBV11-2 with TRBJ2-3; 7 bases fit TRBD2. Germline CDR1 and CDR2: SGHAT and FQNNGV. V lost 3 bases to trimming and J lost 8 bases; unmatched junction nucleotides: 2. CDR3 size: 12 residues. The CDR3 protein is CASSFPGGTQYF. The CDR3 DNA sequence: TGTGCCAGCAGCTTTCCGGGGGGTACGCAGTATTTT. The complete variable domain, with remaining parts taken from reference TRBV11-2 and TRBJ2-3, reads EAGVAQSPRYKIIEKRQSVAFWCNPISGHATLYWYQQILGQGPKLLIQFQNNGVVDDSQLPKDRFSAERLKGVDSTLKIQPAKLEDSAVYLCASSFPGGTQYFGPGTRLTVL.

The sample holds a few counts of this clone. This rearrangement joins TRBV3-1 (or the pseudogene TRBV3-2) to TRBJ1-1, with a possible D match to TRBD1 (5 bases). The germline gives CDR1 LGHDT, CDR2 YNNKEL (reference sequence). CDR3 length equals 14 residues. V was cut by 4 bases and J by 6 bases, with 15 bases left in between. The CDR3 region has the DNA TGTGCCAGCAGCCCGGTTGTAGGGGTGTCTGAAGCTTTCTTT. Its protein product is CASSPVVGVSEAFF.

The CDR3 DNA reads as TGTGCCAGCAGCCGACAGGGGTTCTCTGGAAACACCATATATTTT. Amino acid sequence: CASSRQGFSGNTIYF. The chain recombines TRBV5-4 with TRBJ1-3; TRBD1 matches 8 bases. V shed 4 bases and J 0 bases; nucleotides not matched to a gene: 3. The V gene's germline CDR1 is SGHNT and CDR2 YYREEE (reference sequence). The CDR3 has 15 amino acids.

The J gene is TRBJ1-1, the V gene TRBV5-6; 8 bases are a match to TRBD1. CDR1 and CDR2 (germline): SGHDT, YYEEEE. V lost 3 bases, J lost 3 bases, and 4 bases stayed unmatched. The CDR3 sequence is 14 residues long. CDR3 loop: CASSWGQVDTEAFF. The CDR3 nucleotides are TGTGCCAGCAGCTGGGGACAGGTGGACACTGAAGCTTTCTTT.

This sequence joins TRBV4-3 and TRBJ1-2; possible D gene TRBD1, 6 bases. CDR3 length equals 13 residues. V was clipped by 4 bases and J by 0 bases, with 6 bases between them. Germline V lookup: CDR1 LGHNA, CDR2 YSLEER. The CDR3 protein is CASSPGANYGYTF. The CDR3 DNA is TGCGCCAGCAGCCCAGGGGCTAACTATGGCTACACCTTC.